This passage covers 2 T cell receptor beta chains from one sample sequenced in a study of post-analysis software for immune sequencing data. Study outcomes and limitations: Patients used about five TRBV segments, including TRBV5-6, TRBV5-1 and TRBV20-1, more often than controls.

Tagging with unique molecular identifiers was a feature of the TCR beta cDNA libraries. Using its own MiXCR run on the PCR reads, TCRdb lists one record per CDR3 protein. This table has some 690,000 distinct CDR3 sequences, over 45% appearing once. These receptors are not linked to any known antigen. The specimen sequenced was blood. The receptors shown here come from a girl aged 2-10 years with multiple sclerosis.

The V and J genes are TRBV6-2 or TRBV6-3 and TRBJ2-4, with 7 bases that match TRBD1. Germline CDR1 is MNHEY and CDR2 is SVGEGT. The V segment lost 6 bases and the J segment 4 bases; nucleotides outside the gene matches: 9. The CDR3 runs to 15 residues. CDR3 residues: CASRTDRDPKNIQYF. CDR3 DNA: TGTGCCAGCAGGACCGACAGGGACCCGAAAAACATTCAGTACTTC.

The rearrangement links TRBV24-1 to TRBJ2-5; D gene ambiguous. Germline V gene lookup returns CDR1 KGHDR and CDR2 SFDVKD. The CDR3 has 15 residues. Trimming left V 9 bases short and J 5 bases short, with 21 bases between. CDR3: CATRPRDGNGETQYF. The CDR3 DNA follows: TGTGCCACCCGTCCGAGAGATGGGAACGGGGAGACCCAGTACTTC.